This TCR beta chain was identified during a study of metastatic and nonmetastatic thyroid tumors. About the study: Comparison of repertoires was carried out across blood and tumor or nodule tissue from malignant and benign thyroid patients.

Study-wide findings and caveats: The study reportedly found significantly higher TCR beta diversity in malignant thyroid tumors than benign nodules, in blood and tumor.

Between the trimmed V and J ends, which lost 4 bases and 6 bases, there was a span of 15 bases. CDR1 is MNHNS and CDR2 is SASEGT in the germline V gene. The CDR3 runs 15 residues. In the authors' workflow: A classifier of distant metastasis in papillary thyroid cancer was built from CDR3 differences (across clinicopathological groups). TCRdb used MiXCR to call clones anew from the PCR reads. The V and J calls follow TCRdb's processing rather than the paper's. The table includes about 20,000 clones, 12% detected once. Details on this clone: The antigen is undetermined.

There were no patients who had received any treatment before thyroid surgery. Sequenced input: blood. This sequence originates from a male donor with papillary thyroid cancer or a benign thyroid nodule (not recorded which). Some clones in this sample may be carry-over from other donors' samples. The genes are TRBV6-1 and TRBJ1-4; D may be TRBD1 (6 bases). The CDR3 nucleotides are TGTGCCAGCAGTGGCACCGGGACACCTGATGAAAAACTGTTTTTT. Residues: CASSGTGTPDEKLFF.